This record covers a single T cell receptor (beta chain). This entry belongs to a study of T cell changes during pregnancy in multiple sclerosis. Assay: immunoSEQ multiplex PCR; the TCRdb copy retains only in-frame clones and omits some. The sample holds about 75,000 clones, about 90% seen once. This CDR3 has 13 residues. Germline assignment: CDR1 GTSNPN and CDR2 SVGIG (reference sequence). Between the trimmed V and J ends, which lost 0 bases and 1 base, there was a span of 6 bases. The chain carries TRBV30 and TRBJ1-1; D unresolved. This receptor was taken from a female donor with multiple sclerosis, enrolled in a pregnancy study. The material sequenced was CD4+ T cells from peripheral blood mononuclear cells, taken before pregnancy. The CDR3 reads CAWSVQRNTEAFF. As DNA, the CDR3 is TGTGCCTGGAGTGTACAGAGGAACACTGAAGCTTTCTTT.